Below, one T cell receptor (beta chain) is given with its context. This specimen belongs to a study of CXCR3-negative and CXCR3-positive naive CD8 T cells. Study background: Summed over all libraries, TRB reads came to roughly 140 million, with about 1.5 +/- 0.3 million per library.

Via 5' RACE with UMI labels, TRB cDNA libraries were prepared. Using the 5' RACE reads, TCRdb records one entry per CDR3 protein without DNA. This listing includes about 57,000 distinct CDR3 sequences. Sequencing was performed on memory CD8+ T cells from blood. The TCR sequence derives from a human donor in good health. Some clones in this sample may be carry-over from other donors' samples.

The CDR3 loop reads CASSIDPSGNEQFF. This chain connects TRBV19 to TRBJ2-1. Germline assignment: CDR1 LNHDA and CDR2 SQIVND (reference sequence). This CDR3 has 14 amino acids.